The 32 T cell receptor beta chains below were found in one sample sequenced in a study of T cell responses to AZD1222 COVID-19 vaccine. Sequencing was performed with immunoSEQ multiplex PCR; in TCRdb, only in-frame clones are kept and a portion is missing. The sample lists about 140,000 clones, 85% to 95% occurring once. The sequencing used peripheral blood, collected 28 days after the second AZD1222 dose. The receptors here all came from an adult who received the AZD1222 COVID-19 vaccine.

J is TRBJ2-2 and V is TRBV28; D unresolved. This CDR3 spans 13 amino acids. Trimming removed 8 bases at V and 1 base at J, with 8 bases between. The germline V gene encodes CDR1 MDHEN and CDR2 SYDVKM. CDR3 DNA: TGTGCCAGCTTAGGCAGGAACACCGGGGAGCTGTTTTTT. Amino acids: CASLGRNTGELFF.

The chain recombines TRBV10-3 with TRBJ2-1; TRBD2 matches at 8 bases. Unmatched junction bases numbered 7, after V lost 7 bases and J lost 5 bases. Per the germline V gene, CDR1 is ENHRY and CDR2 is SYGVKD. The CDR3 runs to 14 residues. The CDR3 DNA is TGTGCCATCAACCTCAGCGGGAGCGACAATGAGCAGTTCTTC. Translated: CAINLSGSDNEQFF.

The J gene is TRBJ1-2, the V gene TRBV7-2, with 7 bases fitting TRBD1. The trim removed 0 bases at V and 2 bases at J, leaving 0 bases unmatched. The germline gives CDR1 SGHTA, CDR2 FQGNSA. The CDR3 extends over 14 amino acids. The CDR3 nucleotides read TGTGCCAGCAGCTTAGCGACAGGGAACTATGGCTACACCTTC. Protein: CASSLATGNYGYTF.

This clone was recorded only once. The rearrangement uses TRBV27 and TRBJ2-2; TRBD1 or TRBD2 may be the D gene (5 bases each). CDR3 length equals 15 residues. The V and J ends lost 1 base and 9 bases respectively, with 15 bases between them. Germline V gives CDR1 MNHEY, CDR2 SMNVEV (reference sequence). The CDR3 region is CASSLYGRDHRELFF. The CDR3 nucleotides are TGTGCCAGCAGTTTATACGGCAGGGACCACCGGGAGCTGTTTTTT.

This chain connects TRBV9 to TRBJ2-2; D possibly corresponds to TRBD1 (6 bases). V lost 2 bases and J lost 0, with 8 bases in between. Germline V lookup: CDR1 SGDLS, CDR2 YYNGEE. The CDR3 covers 15 residues. The CDR3 loop reads CASSVRTANTGELFF. The DNA of the CDR3 is TGTGCCAGCAGCGTGAGGACAGCGAACACCGGGGAGCTGTTTTTT.

The V gene is TRBV28, the J gene TRBJ1-1, with D hard to call. Per germline, CDR1 MDHEN and CDR2 SYDVKM. This CDR3 has 12 residues. V was cut by 6 bases and J by 0 bases, with 5 bases left in between. Here the CDR3 reads CASRDVNTEAFF. The DNA for the CDR3 is TGTGCCAGCAGGGACGTGAACACTGAAGCTTTCTTT.

V gene TRBV7-9 combines with J gene TRBJ1-4; the D is unclear. V was pared by 7 bases and J by 5 bases, with 11 bases between. The CDR3 is 13 residues long. The germline gives CDR1 SEHNR, CDR2 FQNEAQ (reference sequence). This CDR3 reads CASTAGQNEKLFF. The DNA for the CDR3 is TGTGCCAGCACGGCAGGTCAGAATGAAAAACTGTTTTTT.

The rearrangement joins TRBV28 to TRBJ2-1; 8 bases agree with TRBD1. CDR1 is MDHEN, CDR2 SYDVKM, per germline. The CDR3 has 14 residues. Trimming took 4 bases from V and 7 from J; bases not matched to a gene: 6. The chain's CDR3 is CASSSRGRLNEQFF. CDR3 DNA: TGTGCCAGCAGTTCCAGGGGGCGATTGAATGAGCAGTTCTTC.

CDR3 coding DNA: TGTGCCATCAGTGAAGGACAAGACACAGATACGCAGTATTTT. Translating gives CAISEGQDTDTQYF. The rearrangement uses TRBV10-3 and TRBJ2-3; possibly TRBD1 for D (5 bases). CDR1 is ENHRY, CDR2 SYGVKD, per germline. V was shortened by 3 bases and J by 2 bases, with 9 bases between the two germline ends. The CDR3 is 14 amino acids.

Only one count was recorded for this clone. V gene TRBV6-5 combines with J gene TRBJ1-2; D possibly corresponds to TRBD1 (6 bases). The V and J ends lost 7 bases and 5 bases respectively, with 17 bases between them. Germline V gives CDR1 MNHEY, CDR2 SVGAGI. The CDR3 is 14 residues long. CDR3 in DNA: TGTGCCAGCACCCAGGGGAGGGGCCGGTATGGCTACACCTTC. This codes for CASTQGRGRYGYTF.

This clone was detected only once. The chain is built from TRBV6-5 and TRBJ1-5, with D unresolved. This CDR3 spans 15 amino acids. V lost 5 bases, J lost 0 bases, and 11 bases lay in between. Germline loops: CDR1 MNHEY, CDR2 SVGAGI. In DNA, the CDR3 is TGTGCCAGCAGTCCCGGGCAGGTTAGCAATCAGCCCCAGCATTTT. It codes for CASSPGQVSNQPQHF.

This clone was recorded only once. The V call is TRBV30, the J call TRBJ1-2; D ambiguous. V was pared by 0 bases and J by 4 bases, with 12 bases between. This CDR3 comprises 14 residues. Germline V gene data show CDR1 as GTSNPN and CDR2 as SVGIG (reference sequence). Here the CDR3 reads CAWSVLAVGYGYTF. The CDR3 coding sequence is TGTGCCTGGAGTGTATTGGCGGTAGGCTATGGCTACACCTTC.

V gene TRBV5-1 combines with J gene TRBJ2-1, with D unclear. V was shortened by 1 base and J by 2 bases, with 10 bases between the two germline ends. The CDR3 is 15 residues long. Germline V lookup: CDR1 SGHRS, CDR2 YFSETQ. CDR3 region: CASSLNGMTYNEQFF. Written as DNA, the CDR3 is TGCGCCAGCAGCTTGAATGGGATGACCTACAATGAGCAGTTCTTC.

This chain joins TRBV30 and TRBJ1-6; the match to TRBD1 covers 7 bases. Germline lookup yields CDR1 GTSNPN and CDR2 SVGIG (reference sequence). V dropped 6 bases and J dropped 0; count of bases not matched to a gene: 5. The CDR3 is made up of 15 amino acids. CDR3 nucleotides: TGTGCCTGTCCGGGACAGAGCTCCTATAATTCACCCCTCCACTTT. Protein: CACPGQSSYNSPLHF.

The chain combines TRBV19 with TRBJ1-5, with D possibly being TRBD1 (6 bases). The germline CDR1 and CDR2 sequences are LNHDA and SQIVND (reference sequence). V was pared by 2 bases and J by 3 bases, with 11 bases between. The CDR3 sequence is 15 residues long. CDR3: CASSIMGHNNQPQHF. Here the CDR3 DNA reads TGTGCCAGTAGTATAATGGGACACAACAATCAGCCCCAGCATTTT.

This clone was counted a few times. J is TRBJ2-5 and V is TRBV7-6, with D perhaps matching TRBD1 or TRBD2 (5 bases each). Trimming left V 4 bases short and J 1 base short, with 16 bases between. Germline V gene lookup returns CDR1 SGHVS and CDR2 FNYEAQ. The CDR3 runs 16 residues. CDR3 nucleotides: TGTGCCAGCAGCTCTACCCTGGGACGGCCCCAAGAGACCCAGTACTTC. Translating gives CASSSTLGRPQETQYF. Based on the CDR3 plus reference TRBV7-6 and TRBJ2-5, the full variable domain is GAGVSQSPRYKVTKRGQDVALRCDPISGHVSLYWYRQALGQGPEFLTYFNYEAQQDKSGLPNDRFSAERPEGSISTLTIQRTEQRDSAMYRCASSSTLGRPQETQYFGPGTRLLVL.

There are a few counts of this clone. The chain combines TRBV3-1 (or the pseudogene TRBV3-2) with TRBJ1-1; D is perhaps TRBD1 (5 bases). The length of the CDR3 is 11 residues. The germline CDR1 and CDR2 sequences are LGHDT and YNNKEL (reference sequence). Trimming pared 8 bases from V and 2 bases from J, leaving 6 bases between. For the CDR3, the DNA is TGTGCCAGCCAGGGCAACACTGAAGCTTTCTTT. Translated: CASQGNTEAFF.

The gene calls are TRBV28 and TRBJ2-7; no clear D. Trimming took off 5 bases at V and 5 bases at J, with 13 bases between the two ends. Germline-derived CDR1 and CDR2 are MDHEN and SYDVKM. This CDR3 spans 13 amino acids. CDR3 sequence: CASSTGVIHEQYF. The CDR3 region has the DNA TGTGCCAGCAGTACGGGTGTCATCCACGAGCAGTACTTC.

The rearrangement joins TRBV3-1 (or the pseudogene TRBV3-2) to TRBJ2-6; D possibly corresponds to TRBD1 (5 bases). This CDR3 is built from 16 residues. Germline assignment: CDR1 LGHDT and CDR2 YNNKEL (reference sequence). Deletions cut 0 bases from V and 2 bases from J, with 8 bases between. CDR3 nucleotides: TGTGCCAGCAGCCAAGAACCAGGGACTGGGGCCAACGTCCTGACTTTC. Translating it yields CASSQEPGTGANVLTF.

The J gene is TRBJ1-1, the V gene TRBV7-2; D gene ambiguous. CDR1 and CDR2 from the germline V gene are SGHTA and FQGNSA. The CDR3 spans 14 residues. V lost 5 bases and J lost 0, with 10 bases in between. CDR3 in amino acids: CASSRAVMNTEAFF. As DNA, the CDR3 is TGTGCCAGCAGCCGGGCCGTTATGAACACTGAAGCTTTCTTT.

The rearrangement uses TRBV28 and TRBJ1-2; possibly TRBD1 for D (6 bases). This CDR3 has 14 residues. Germline V gene lookup returns CDR1 MDHEN and CDR2 SYDVKM. V was clipped by 4 bases and J by 5 bases, with 14 bases between them. Here the CDR3 DNA reads TGTGCCAGCAGTTACGGGGGCAGGGGATATGGCTACACCTTC. The encoded protein is CASSYGGRGYGYTF.

This clone has a single count. The V call is TRBV19, the J call TRBJ1-3; possibly TRBD1 for D (5 bases). CDR1 is LNHDA and CDR2 is SQIVND in the germline V gene (reference sequence). This CDR3 comprises 13 residues. This CDR3 reads CAMTGDSGNTIYF. The CDR3, as DNA: TGTGCTATGACGGGGGACTCTGGAAACACCATATATTTT.

This chain connects TRBV5-6 to TRBJ2-5; D perhaps matches TRBD1 (6 bases). V was pared by 2 bases and J by 2 bases, with 13 bases between. From germline, CDR1 is SGHDT and CDR2 YYEEEE. The CDR3 is made up of 15 amino acids. CDR3 protein: CASSFRGRAQETQYF. DNA for the CDR3: TGTGCCAGCAGCTTCAGGGGACGGGCACAAGAGACCCAGTACTTC.

The chain couples TRBV28 to TRBJ2-1; TRBD2 might be the D (5 bases). The CDR3 has 15 residues. Trimming stripped 2 bases from V and 0 bases from J, with 8 bases between. Germline V CDR1 and CDR2: MDHEN, SYDVKM. The CDR3 is CASSLVGSSYNEQFF. The CDR3 nucleotides read TGTGCCAGCAGTTTAGTAGGGAGCTCCTACAATGAGCAGTTCTTC.

The rearrangement joins TRBV5-1 to TRBJ2-5; D is undetermined. CDR1 SGHRS and CDR2 YFSETQ come from the germline V gene. V was shortened by 1 base and J by 1 base, with 11 bases between the two germline ends. This CDR3 region has 15 residues. The CDR3 DNA reads TGCGCCAGCAGCTTGCGGGTTCGGAGCCAAGAGACCCAGTACTTC. It yields the protein CASSLRVRSQETQYF.

This chain connects TRBV11-2 to TRBJ1-3; D gene unclear. V shed 6 bases and J shed 4 bases, with 13 bases lying between them. CDR1 is SGHAT, CDR2 FQNNGV, per germline. The CDR3 is 14 residues long. CDR3 sequence: CASRAGVRGNTIYF. The CDR3 DNA reads as TGTGCCAGCAGGGCCGGGGTTCGAGGAAACACCATATATTTT. Full variable domain (outside the CDR3, taken from reference TRBV11-2 and TRBJ1-3): EAGVAQSPRYKIIEKRQSVAFWCNPISGHATLYWYQQILGQGPKLLIQFQNNGVVDDSQLPKDRFSAERLKGVDSTLKIQPAKLEDSAVYLCASRAGVRGNTIYFGEGSWLTVV.

V is TRBV4-2 and J is TRBJ1-2; no firm D call. Trimming took off 0 bases at V and 4 bases at J, with 15 bases between the two ends. The CDR3 contains 16 residues. The germline V gene encodes CDR1 LGHNA and CDR2 YNFKEQ. CDR3 nucleotide sequence: TGTGCCAGCAGCCAAGATGTTGATCCTTCCTCCTATGGCTACACCTTC. This sequence encodes CASSQDVDPSSYGYTF.

The V and J genes are TRBV5-6 and TRBJ2-5; no reliable D call. This CDR3 comprises 14 residues. Trimming stripped 3 bases from V and 1 base from J, with 10 bases between. The germline V gene encodes CDR1 SGHDT and CDR2 YYEEEE. CDR3 coding DNA: TGTGCCAGCAGCTGGCCGGGCCTCCAAGAGACCCAGTACTTC. This translates into CASSWPGLQETQYF.

The chain uses TRBV25-1 and TRBJ2-7; D is ambiguous. This CDR3 region has 14 residues. Germline lookup yields CDR1 MGHDK and CDR2 SYGVNS. V gave up 5 bases and J gave up 3 bases, with 14 bases separating them. The CDR3 loop reads CASSPAGPYYEQYF. The CDR3 DNA follows: TGTGCCAGCAGTCCGGCAGGTCCGTACTACGAGCAGTACTTC.

This clone was found once. The chain has TRBV4-1 and TRBJ1-2; 8 nucleotides align to TRBD1. V gave up 0 bases and J gave up 4 bases; unmatched junction bases: 4. In germline, CDR1 is MGHRA, CDR2 YSYEKL. CDR3 length: 15 amino acids. The CDR3 DNA follows: TGCGCCAGCAGCCAAGACCGGACAGGGACCTATGGCTACACCTTC. Translation: CASSQDRTGTYGYTF.

The gene calls are TRBV5-8 and TRBJ2-3; maybe TRBD1 (5 bases). The CDR3 runs to 14 residues. V was cut by 7 bases and J by 2 bases, with 14 bases left in between. Germline values: CDR1 SGHTS, CDR2 YDEGEE. The CDR3 spells CASGYGHITDTQYF. DNA of the CDR3: TGTGCCAGCGGGTACGGACATATCACAGATACGCAGTATTTT.

The chain has TRBV6-2 or TRBV6-3 and TRBJ1-2; D unresolved. Deletions cut 5 bases from V and 7 bases from J, with 11 bases between. The CDR3 totals 12 residues. Looked up from germline, CDR1 is MNHEY and CDR2 is SVGEGT. In nucleotides, the CDR3 is TGTGCCAGCAGTGACCAGTACCGTGGCTACACCTTC. It yields the protein CASSDQYRGYTF.